This TCR beta chain was sequenced for a study of breast tumors, draining lymph nodes, adjacent tissues. Study-level results: The data were judged consistent with most tumor T cells coming from lymph node and expanding in tumor. The lymph node origin of tumor T cells was framed as consistent with a hypothesis, not demonstrated. Tumors had less TCR diversity than lymph nodes, more than nontumor tissue. Compared with basal-like, luminal-like tumors shared significantly more repertoire with nontumor tissue.

The lymph nodes were axillary draining lymph nodes from breast cancer patients. From germline, CDR1 is SGHAT and CDR2 FQNNGV. This CDR3 is built from 14 residues. V dropped 5 bases and J dropped 4; count of bases not matched to a gene: 7. In this sample, this clonotype turned up a few times. Its cognate antigen is unknown. A single record per CDR3 protein comes from TCRdb applying MiXCR to the multiplex PCR reads. The sample holds around 300,000 distinct CDR3 sequences, about 33% seen once. Input material: axillary lymph node tissue. This receptor was obtained from a female donor with breast cancer. Some clones in this sample may be carry-over from other donors' samples. The chain uses TRBV11-2 and TRBJ2-7, with 8 bases fitting TRBD1. The CDR3 bases are TGTGCCAGCAGCAGGACAGGGTCCTCGTACGAGCAGTACTTC. Its translation: CASSRTGSSYEQYF.